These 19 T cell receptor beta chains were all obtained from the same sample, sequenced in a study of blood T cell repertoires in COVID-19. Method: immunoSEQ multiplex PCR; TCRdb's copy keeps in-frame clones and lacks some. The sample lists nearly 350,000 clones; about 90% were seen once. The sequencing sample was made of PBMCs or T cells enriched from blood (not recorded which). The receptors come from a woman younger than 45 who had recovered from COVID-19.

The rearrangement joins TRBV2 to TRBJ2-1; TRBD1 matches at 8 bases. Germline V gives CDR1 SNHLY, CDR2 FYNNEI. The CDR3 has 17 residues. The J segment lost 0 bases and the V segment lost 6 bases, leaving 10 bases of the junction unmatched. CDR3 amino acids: CASRGPGTGSSYNEQFF. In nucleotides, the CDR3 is TGTGCCAGCAGGGGTCCTGGGACAGGTAGCTCCTACAATGAGCAGTTCTTC.

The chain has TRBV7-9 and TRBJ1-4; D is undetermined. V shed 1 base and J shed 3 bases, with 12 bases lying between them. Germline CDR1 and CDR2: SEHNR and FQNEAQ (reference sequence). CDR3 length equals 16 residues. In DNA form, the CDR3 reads TGTGCCAGCAGCTTAGTCGGTGGAGGGTCTAATGAAAAACTGTTTTTT. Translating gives CASSLVGGGSNEKLFF.

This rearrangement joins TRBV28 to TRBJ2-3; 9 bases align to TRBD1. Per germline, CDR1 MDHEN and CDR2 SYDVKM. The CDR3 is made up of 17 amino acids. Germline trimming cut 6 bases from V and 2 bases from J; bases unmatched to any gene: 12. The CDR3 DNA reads TGTGCCAGCAGAACGACCCCGGGACAGGGATACACAGATACGCAGTATTTT. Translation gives CASRTTPGQGYTDTQYF.

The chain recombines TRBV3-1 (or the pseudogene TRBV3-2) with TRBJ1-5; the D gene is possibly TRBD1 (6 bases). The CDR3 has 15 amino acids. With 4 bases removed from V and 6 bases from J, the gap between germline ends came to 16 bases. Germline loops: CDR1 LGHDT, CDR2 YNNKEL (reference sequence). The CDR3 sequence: CASSPGQGQTQPQHF. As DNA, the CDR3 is TGTGCCAGCAGCCCCGGGCAGGGGCAGACTCAGCCCCAGCATTTT.

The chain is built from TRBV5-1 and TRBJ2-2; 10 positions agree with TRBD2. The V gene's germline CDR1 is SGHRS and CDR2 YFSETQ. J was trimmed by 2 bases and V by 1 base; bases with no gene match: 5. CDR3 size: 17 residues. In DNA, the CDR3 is TGCGCCAGCAGCTTGAGGCTAGCGGGGGCCAACACCGGGGAGCTGTTTTTT. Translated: CASSLRLAGANTGELFF.

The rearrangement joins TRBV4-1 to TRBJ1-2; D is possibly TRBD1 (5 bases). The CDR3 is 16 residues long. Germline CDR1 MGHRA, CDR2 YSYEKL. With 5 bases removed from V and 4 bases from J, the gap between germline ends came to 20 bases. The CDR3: CASSNSEAGLGYGYTF. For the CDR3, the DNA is TGCGCCAGCAGCAACAGCGAGGCAGGGTTAGGCTATGGCTACACCTTC.

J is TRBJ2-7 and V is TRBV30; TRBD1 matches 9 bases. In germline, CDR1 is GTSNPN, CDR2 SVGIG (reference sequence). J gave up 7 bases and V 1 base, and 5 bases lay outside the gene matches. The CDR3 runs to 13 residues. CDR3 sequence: CAWSGHRGQEQYF. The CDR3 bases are TGTGCCTGGAGTGGACACAGGGGGCAAGAGCAGTACTTC.

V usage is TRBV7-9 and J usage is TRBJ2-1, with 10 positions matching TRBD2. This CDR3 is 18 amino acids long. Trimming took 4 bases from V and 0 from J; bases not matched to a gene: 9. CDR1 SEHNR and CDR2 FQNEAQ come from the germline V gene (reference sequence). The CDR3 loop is CASSSPGSGGSSYNEQFF. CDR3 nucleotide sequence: TGTGCCAGCAGCTCTCCGGGTAGCGGGGGGAGCTCCTACAATGAGCAGTTCTTC.

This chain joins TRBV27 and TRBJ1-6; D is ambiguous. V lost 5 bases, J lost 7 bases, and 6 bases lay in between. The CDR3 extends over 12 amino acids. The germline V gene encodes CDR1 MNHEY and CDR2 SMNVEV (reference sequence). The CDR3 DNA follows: TGTGCCAGCAGTCTTACAAATTCACCCCTCCACTTT. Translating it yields CASSLTNSPLHF.

The CDR3 region has the DNA TGTGCCAGCAGCTCCCGTCGGACAGGGGAACAAGAGACCCAGTACTTC. This codes for CASSSRRTGEQETQYF. The gene calls are TRBV7-2 and TRBJ2-5; TRBD1 matches 9 bases. CDR1 and CDR2 from the germline V gene are SGHTA and FQGNSA. The CDR3 loop spans 16 amino acids. With 4 bases clipped from V and 2 bases from J, the junction kept 8 bases outside the gene matches.

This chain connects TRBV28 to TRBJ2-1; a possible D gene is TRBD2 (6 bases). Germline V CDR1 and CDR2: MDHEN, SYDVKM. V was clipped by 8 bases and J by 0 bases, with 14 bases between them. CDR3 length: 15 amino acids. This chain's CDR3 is CASVAPGDSYNEQFF. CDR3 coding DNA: TGTGCCAGCGTCGCACCGGGGGACTCCTACAATGAGCAGTTCTTC. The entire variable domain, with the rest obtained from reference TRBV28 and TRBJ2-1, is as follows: DVKVTQSSRYLVKRTGEKVFLECVQDMDHENMFWYRQDPGLGLRLIYFSYDVKMKEKGDIPEGYSVSREKKERFSLILESASTNQTSMYLCASVAPGDSYNEQFFGPGTRLTVL.

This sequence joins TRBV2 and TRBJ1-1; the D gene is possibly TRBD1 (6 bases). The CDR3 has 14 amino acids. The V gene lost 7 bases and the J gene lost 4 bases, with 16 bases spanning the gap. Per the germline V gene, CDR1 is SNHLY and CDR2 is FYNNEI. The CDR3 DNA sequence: TGTGCCAGCACGCGATCGGGGGGCTTCACTGAAGCTTTCTTT. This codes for CASTRSGGFTEAFF.

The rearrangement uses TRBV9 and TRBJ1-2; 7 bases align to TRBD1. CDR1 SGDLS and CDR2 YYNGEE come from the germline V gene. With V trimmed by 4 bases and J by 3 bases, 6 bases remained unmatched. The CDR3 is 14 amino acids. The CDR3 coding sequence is TGTGCCAGCAGCTCGGGGGACAGCTACTATGGCTACACCTTC. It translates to CASSSGDSYYGYTF.

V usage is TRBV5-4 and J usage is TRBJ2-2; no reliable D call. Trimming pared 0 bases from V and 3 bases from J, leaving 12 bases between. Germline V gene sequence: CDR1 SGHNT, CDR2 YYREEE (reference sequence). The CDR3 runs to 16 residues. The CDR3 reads CASSLVSRPDTGELFF. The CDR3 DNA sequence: TGTGCCAGCAGCTTGGTGTCGCGTCCCGACACCGGGGAGCTGTTTTTT. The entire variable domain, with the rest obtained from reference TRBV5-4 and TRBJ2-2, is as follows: ETGVTQSPTHLIKTRGQQVTLRCSSQSGHNTVSWYQQALGQGPQFIFQYYREEENGRGNFPPRFSGLQFPNYSSELNVNALELDDSALYLCASSLVSRPDTGELFFGEGSRLTVL.

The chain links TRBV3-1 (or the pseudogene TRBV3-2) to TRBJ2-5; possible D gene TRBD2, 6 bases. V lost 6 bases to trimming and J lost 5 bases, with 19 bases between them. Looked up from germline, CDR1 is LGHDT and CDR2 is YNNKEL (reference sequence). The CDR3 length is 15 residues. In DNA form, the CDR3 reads TGTGCCAGCAGGCGAGCGGGCTACCCCCAGGAGACCCAGTACTTC. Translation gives CASRRAGYPQETQYF.

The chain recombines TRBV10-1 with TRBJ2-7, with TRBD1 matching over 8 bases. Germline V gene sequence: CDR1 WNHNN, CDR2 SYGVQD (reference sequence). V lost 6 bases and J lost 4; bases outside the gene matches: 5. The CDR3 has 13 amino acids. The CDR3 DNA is TGCGCCAGCAGCCCCACAGGGGGATACGAGCAGTACTTC. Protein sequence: CASSPTGGYEQYF.

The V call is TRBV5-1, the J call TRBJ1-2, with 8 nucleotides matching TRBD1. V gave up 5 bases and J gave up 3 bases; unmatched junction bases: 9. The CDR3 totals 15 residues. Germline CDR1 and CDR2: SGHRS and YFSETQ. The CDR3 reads CASRTGQGADYGYTF. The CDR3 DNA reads TGCGCCAGCAGGACTGGTCAGGGGGCCGACTATGGCTACACCTTC.

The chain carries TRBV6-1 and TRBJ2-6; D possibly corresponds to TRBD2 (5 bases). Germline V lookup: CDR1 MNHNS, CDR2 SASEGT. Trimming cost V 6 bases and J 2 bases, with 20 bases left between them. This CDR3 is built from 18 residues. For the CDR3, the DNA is TGTGCCAGCAGCGAAAGACGGGATTGGGCGACTGGGGCCAACGTCCTGACTTTC. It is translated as CASSERRDWATGANVLTF.

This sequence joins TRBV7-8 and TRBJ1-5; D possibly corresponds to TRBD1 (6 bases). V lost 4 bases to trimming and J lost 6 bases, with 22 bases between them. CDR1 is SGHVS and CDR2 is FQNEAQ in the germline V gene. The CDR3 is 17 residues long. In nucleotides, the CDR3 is TGTGCCAGCAGCTCTTCCGGCCAGGGGTTCGGTCGTCAGCCCCAGCATTTT. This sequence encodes CASSSSGQGFGRQPQHF.